This TCR beta chain is drawn from a study of T cells in Graves' hyperthyroidism and ophthalmopathy. The hyperthyroidism patients had all been newly diagnosed, and their disease duration was under 2 months. Their ages ranged from 18 to 65 years. The study left out patients who had uncontrolled infection, other autoimmune disease, pregnancy or lactation. With 4 bases removed from V and 6 bases from J, the gap between germline ends came to 9 bases. Germline CDR1 is SQVTM and CDR2 is ANQGSEA. The CDR3 extends over 11 amino acids. This clonotype appeared a few times. What it binds is unknown. Broader study findings: By a 13 V-J model, ophthalmopathy was set apart from stable hyperthyroidism.

Using RNA transcripts as the source, TCR beta CDR3 regions were amplified. First-round RT-PCR with HTBI primers amplified the TCR CDR3 region. One entry per CDR3 protein, called by TCRdb with MiXCR from the multiplex PCR reads. The sample carries some 140,000 distinct CDR3 sequences, approximately 24% recorded once. Sequencing input: blood. The source is a woman aged 45-65 years with Graves' hyperthyroidism that later progressed to Graves' ophthalmopathy. V is TRBV29-1 and J is TRBJ1-1; D is possibly TRBD1 (6 bases). This chain's CDR3 is CSVVGGAEAFF. The CDR3 DNA reads as TGCAGCGTTGTAGGGGGGGCTGAAGCTTTCTTT.